This T cell receptor beta chain was sequenced during a study of CD4 T cells in relation to SARS-CoV-2 and coronaviruses. This clone occurred a few times. Its antigen is unidentified. Germline assignment: CDR1 SNHLY and CDR2 FYNNEI. This CDR3 is 16 amino acids long. V was pared by 0 bases and J by 9 bases, with 7 bases of the junction left unmatched. Using immunoSEQ multiplex PCR, the repertoire was profiled, and TCRdb retains in-frame clones only, with some absent. In the table there are approximately 25,000 clones, 70% to 75% of which are singletons. Before the COVID-19 pandemic, during about 2010-2019, CD4+ T cells were taken from unexposed donors. CD4+ T cells were isolated from the cells after 10 days of culture. Each well had about 2.1 million PBMCs in 5% human AB serum with IL-2. Half the medium was replaced with IL-2 medium on days 3 and 7.

The sample comprised CD4+ T cells from PBMCs, cultured in vitro. This TCR was recovered from a human donor in good health. The V call is TRBV2, the J call TRBJ2-4, with 11 nucleotides matching TRBD1. The CDR3, as DNA: TGTGCCAGCAGTGAAGCCGGGACAGGGGGATCGGGCATTCAGTACTTC. It codes for CASSEAGTGGSGIQYF.